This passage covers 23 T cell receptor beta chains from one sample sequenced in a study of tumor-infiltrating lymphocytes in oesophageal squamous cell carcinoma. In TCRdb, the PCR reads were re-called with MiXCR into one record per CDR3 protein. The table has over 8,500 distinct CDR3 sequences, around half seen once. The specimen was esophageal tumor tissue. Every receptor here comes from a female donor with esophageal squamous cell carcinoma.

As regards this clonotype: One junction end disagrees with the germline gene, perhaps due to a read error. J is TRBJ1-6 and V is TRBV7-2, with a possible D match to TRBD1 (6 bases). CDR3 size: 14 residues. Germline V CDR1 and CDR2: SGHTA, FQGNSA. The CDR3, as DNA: TGTGCCAGCAGCGGGGGCCCGACCTACTACGAGCGGTACTTT. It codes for CASSGGPTYYERYF.

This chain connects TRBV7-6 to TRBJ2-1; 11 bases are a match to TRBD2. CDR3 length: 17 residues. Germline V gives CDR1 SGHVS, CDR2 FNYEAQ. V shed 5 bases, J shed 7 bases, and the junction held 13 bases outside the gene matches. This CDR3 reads CASSIQGGASGGNEQFF. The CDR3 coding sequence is TGTGCCAGCAGCATTCAAGGAGGGGCTAGCGGGGGGAATGAGCAGTTCTTC.

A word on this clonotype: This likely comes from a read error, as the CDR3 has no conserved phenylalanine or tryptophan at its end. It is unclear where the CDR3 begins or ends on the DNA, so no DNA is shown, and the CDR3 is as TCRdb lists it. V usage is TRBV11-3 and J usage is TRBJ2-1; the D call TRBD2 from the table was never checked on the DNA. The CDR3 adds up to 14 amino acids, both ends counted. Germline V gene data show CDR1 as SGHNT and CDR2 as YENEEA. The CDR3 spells CASSSGNSPLHFGN.

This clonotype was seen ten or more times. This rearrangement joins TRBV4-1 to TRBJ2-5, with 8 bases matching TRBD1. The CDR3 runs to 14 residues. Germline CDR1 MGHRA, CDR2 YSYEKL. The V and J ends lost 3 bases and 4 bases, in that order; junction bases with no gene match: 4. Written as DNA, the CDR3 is TGCGCCAGCAGCCAGTCCGGACAGGGAGAGACCCAGTACTTC. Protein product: CASSQSGQGETQYF.

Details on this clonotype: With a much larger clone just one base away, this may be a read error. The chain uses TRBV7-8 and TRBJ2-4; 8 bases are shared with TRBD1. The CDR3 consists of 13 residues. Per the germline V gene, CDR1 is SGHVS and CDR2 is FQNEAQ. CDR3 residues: CASSSDRDGEQNF. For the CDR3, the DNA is TGTGCCAGCAGTTCGGACAGGGACGGTGAGCAGAACTTC. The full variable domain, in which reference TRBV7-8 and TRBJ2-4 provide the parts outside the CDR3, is GAGVSQSPRYKVAKRGQDVALRCDPISGHVSLFWYQQALGQGPEFLTYFQNEAQLDKSGLPSDRFFAERPEGSVSTLKIQRTQQEDSAVYLCASSSDRDGEQNFGAGTRLSVL.

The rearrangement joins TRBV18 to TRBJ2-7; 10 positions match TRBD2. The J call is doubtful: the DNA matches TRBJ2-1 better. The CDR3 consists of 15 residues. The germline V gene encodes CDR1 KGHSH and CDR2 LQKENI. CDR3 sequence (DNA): TGTGCCAGCTCACCAAGAGCGGGAGGGTACAATGAGCAGTTCTTC. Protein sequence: CASSPRAGGYNEQFF.

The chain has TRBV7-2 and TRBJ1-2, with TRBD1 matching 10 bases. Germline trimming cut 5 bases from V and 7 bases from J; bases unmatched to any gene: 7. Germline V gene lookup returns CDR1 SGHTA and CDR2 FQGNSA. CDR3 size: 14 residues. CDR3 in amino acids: CASSLGQGSVGYTF. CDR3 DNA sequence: TGTGCCAGCAGCCTGGGACAGGGGTCGGTTGGCTACACCTTC.

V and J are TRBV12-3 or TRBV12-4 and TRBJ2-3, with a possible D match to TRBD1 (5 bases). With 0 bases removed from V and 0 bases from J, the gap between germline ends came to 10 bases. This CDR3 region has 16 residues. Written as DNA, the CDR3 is TGTGCCAGCAGTTTAGCAGGGGCTGTGAGCACAGATACGCAGTATTTT. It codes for CASSLAGAVSTDTQYF.

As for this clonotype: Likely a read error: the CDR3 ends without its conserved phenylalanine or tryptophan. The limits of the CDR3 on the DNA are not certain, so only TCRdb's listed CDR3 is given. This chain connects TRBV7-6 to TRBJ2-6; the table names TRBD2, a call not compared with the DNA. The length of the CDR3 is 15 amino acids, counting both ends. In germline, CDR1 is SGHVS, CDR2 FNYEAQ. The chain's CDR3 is CASSSGLVETQYFGA.

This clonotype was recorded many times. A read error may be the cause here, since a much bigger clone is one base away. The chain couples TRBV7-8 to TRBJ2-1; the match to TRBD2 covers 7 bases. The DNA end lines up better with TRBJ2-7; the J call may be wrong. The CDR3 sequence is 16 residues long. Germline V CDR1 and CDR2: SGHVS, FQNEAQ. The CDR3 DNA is TGTGCCAGCAGCTTAGTTCCGGCGGGAGTCTACAATGAGCAGTACTTC. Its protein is CASSLVPAGVYNEQYF.

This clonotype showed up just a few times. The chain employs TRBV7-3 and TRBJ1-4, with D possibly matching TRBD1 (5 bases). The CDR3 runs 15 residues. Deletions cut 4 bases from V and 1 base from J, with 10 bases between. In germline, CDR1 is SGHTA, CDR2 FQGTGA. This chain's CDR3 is CASSSQGGTNEKLFF. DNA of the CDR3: TGTGCCAGCAGCTCCCAGGGTGGAACTAATGAAAAACTGTTTTTT. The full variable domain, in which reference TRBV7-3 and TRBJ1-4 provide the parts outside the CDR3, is GAGVSQTPSNKVTEKGKYVELRCDPISGHTALYWYRQSLGQGPEFLIYFQGTGAADDSGLPNDRFFAVRPEGSVSTLKIQRTERGDSAVYLCASSSQGGTNEKLFFGSGTQLSVL.

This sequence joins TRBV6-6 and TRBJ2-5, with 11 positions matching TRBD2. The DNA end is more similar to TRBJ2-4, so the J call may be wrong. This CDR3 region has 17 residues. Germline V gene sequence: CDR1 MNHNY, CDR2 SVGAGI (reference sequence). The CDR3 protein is CASSGGAIRTSGNIQYF. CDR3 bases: TGTGCCAGCAGTGGGGGGGCGATCCGGACTAGCGGGAACATTCAGTACTTC.

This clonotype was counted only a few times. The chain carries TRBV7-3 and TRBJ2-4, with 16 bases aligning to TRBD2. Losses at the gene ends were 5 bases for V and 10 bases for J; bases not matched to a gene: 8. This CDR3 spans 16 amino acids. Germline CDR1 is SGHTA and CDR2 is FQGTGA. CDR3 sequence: CASSLGTSGGAGIQYF. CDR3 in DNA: TGTGCCAGCAGCCTCGGGACTAGCGGGGGGGCAGGGATTCAGTACTTC.

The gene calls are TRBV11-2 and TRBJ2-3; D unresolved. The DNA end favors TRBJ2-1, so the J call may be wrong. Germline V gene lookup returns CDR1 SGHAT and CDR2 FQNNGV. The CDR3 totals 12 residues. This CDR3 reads CASSLLYNEQFF. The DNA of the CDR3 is TGTGCCAGCAGCTTATTATACAATGAGCAGTTCTTC.

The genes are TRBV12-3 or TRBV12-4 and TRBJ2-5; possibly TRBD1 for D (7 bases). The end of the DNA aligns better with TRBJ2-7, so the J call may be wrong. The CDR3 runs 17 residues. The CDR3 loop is CASSLYLGRGEAYEQYF. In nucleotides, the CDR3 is TGTGCCAGCAGTTTATATCTGGGCAGGGGGGAAGCCTACGAGCAGTACTTC.

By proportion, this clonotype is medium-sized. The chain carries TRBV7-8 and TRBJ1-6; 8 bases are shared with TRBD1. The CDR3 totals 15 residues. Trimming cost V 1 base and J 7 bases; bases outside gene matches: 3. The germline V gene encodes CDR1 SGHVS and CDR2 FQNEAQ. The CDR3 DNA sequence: TGTGCCAGCAGCTTAGATAGGACAGGGAATTCACCCCTCCACTTT. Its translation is CASSLDRTGNSPLHF.

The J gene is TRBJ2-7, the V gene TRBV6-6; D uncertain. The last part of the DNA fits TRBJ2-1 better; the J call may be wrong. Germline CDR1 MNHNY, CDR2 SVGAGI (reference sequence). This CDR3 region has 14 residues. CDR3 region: CASSYSGRGNEQFF. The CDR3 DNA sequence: TGTGCCAGCAGTTACTCGGGCAGAGGCAATGAGCAGTTCTTC.

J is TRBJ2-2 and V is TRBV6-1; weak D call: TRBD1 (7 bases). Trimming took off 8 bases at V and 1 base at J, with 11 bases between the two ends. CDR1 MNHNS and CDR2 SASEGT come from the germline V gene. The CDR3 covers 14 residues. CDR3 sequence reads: CASGGGQNTGELFF. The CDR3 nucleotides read TGTGCCAGCGGAGGGGGCCAGAACACCGGGGAGCTGTTTTTT.

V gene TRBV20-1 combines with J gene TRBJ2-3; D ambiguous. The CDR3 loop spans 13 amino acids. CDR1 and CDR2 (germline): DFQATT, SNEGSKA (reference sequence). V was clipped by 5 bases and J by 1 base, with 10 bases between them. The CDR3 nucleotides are TGCAGTGCTCGCCCCCCGGGCACAGATACGCAGTATTTT. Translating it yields CSARPPGTDTQYF.

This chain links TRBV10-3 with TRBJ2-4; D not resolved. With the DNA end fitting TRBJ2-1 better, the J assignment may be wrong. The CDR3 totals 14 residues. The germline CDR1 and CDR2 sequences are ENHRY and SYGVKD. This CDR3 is CAISESEGFYEQFF. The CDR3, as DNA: TGTGCCATCAGTGAGTCCGAAGGGTTCTACGAGCAGTTCTTC.

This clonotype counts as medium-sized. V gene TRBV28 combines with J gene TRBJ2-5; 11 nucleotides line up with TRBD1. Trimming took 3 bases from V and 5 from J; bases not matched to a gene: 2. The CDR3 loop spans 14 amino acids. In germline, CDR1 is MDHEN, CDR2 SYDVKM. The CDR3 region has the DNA TGTGCCAGCAGTTTCGGACAGGGGGCGGAGACCCAGTACTTC. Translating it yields CASSFGQGAETQYF.

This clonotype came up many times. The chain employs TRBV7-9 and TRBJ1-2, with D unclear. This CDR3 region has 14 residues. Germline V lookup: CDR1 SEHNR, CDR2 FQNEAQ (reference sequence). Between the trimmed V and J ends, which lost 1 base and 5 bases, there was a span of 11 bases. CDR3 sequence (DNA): TGTGCCAGCAGCTTAGTTGCCACCATGTATGGCTACACCTTC. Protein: CASSLVATMYGYTF.

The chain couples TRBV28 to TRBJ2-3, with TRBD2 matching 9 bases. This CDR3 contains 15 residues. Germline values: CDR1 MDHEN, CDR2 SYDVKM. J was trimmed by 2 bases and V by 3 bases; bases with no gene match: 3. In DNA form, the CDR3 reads TGTGCCAGCAGTTTTCGCGGGAGGGTCACAGATACGCAGTATTTT. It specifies CASSFRGRVTDTQYF. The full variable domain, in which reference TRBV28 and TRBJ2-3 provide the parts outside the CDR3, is DVKVTQSSRYLVKRTGEKVFLECVQDMDHENMFWYRQDPGLGLRLIYFSYDVKMKEKGDIPEGYSVSREKKERFSLILESASTNQTSMYLCASSFRGRVTDTQYFGPGTRLTVL.